One T cell receptor beta chain is described in this entry. Here immunoSEQ multiplex PCR was the method, and the copy in TCRdb shows in-frame clones only, minus some. The sample shows roughly 120,000 clones, around 90% of them seen only once. These data belong to a study of blood T cell repertoires in COVID-19. Germline lookup yields CDR1 MGHRA and CDR2 YSYEKL. The V gene lost 10 bases and the J gene lost 1 base, with 16 bases spanning the gap. The CDR3 runs 14 residues. The sequenced sample consisted of peripheral blood. The origin of this receptor is a human donor in a cohort sampled during active COVID-19. This sequence joins TRBV4-1 and TRBJ2-5, with a possible D match to TRBD2 (7 bases). CDR3 sequence reads: CANSRGGGQETQYF. The CDR3 nucleotides read TGCGCCAATTCTCGGGGAGGGGGCCAAGAGACCCAGTACTTC.